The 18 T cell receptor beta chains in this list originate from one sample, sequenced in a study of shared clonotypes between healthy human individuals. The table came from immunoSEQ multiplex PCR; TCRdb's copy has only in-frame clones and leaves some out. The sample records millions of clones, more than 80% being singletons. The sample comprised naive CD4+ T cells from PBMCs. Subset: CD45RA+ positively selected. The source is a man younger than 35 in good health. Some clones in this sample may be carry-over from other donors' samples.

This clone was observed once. The CDR3: CASTLRTGANTEAFF. The CDR3 nucleotides read TGCGCCAGCACCCTACGGACAGGGGCGAACACTGAAGCTTTCTTT. The V and J genes are TRBV5-1 and TRBJ1-1, with 9 positions matching TRBD1. In germline, CDR1 is SGHRS, CDR2 YFSETQ. The trim removed 6 bases at V and 1 base at J, leaving 7 bases unmatched. This CDR3 spans 15 amino acids.

Here the CDR3 DNA reads TGTGCCAGCAGAGGGACGCCTCAGCCCCAGCATTTT. Its protein is CASRGTPQPQHF. The V gene is TRBV28, the J gene TRBJ1-5; TRBD1 might be the D (5 bases). V lost 6 bases and J lost 6, with 9 bases in between. Germline assignment: CDR1 MDHEN and CDR2 SYDVKM. CDR3 length: 12 amino acids.

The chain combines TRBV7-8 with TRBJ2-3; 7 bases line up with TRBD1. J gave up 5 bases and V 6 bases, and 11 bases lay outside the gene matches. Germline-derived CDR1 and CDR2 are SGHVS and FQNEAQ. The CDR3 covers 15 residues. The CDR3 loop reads CASRTGAQTLDTQYF. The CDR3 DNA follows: TGTGCCAGCAGAACAGGGGCGCAGACTCTAGATACGCAGTATTTT.

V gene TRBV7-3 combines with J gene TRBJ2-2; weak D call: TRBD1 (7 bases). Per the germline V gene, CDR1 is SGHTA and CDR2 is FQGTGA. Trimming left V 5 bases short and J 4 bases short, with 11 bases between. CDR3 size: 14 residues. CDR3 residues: CASSRQGGTGELFF. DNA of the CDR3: TGTGCCAGCAGCCGCCAGGGGGGCACCGGGGAGCTGTTTTTT.

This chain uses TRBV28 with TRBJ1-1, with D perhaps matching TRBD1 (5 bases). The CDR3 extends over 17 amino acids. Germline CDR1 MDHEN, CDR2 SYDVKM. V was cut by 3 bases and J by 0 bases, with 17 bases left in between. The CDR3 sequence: CASSFGGTPTLNTEAFF. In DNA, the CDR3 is TGTGCCAGCAGTTTTGGGGGAACACCAACCCTGAACACTGAAGCTTTCTTT.

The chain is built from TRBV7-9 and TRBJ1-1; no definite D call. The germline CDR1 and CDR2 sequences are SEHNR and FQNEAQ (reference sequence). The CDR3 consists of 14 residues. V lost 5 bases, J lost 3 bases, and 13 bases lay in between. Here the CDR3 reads CASSPTLSHTEAFF. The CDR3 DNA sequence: TGTGCCAGCAGCCCGACCTTGTCCCACACTGAAGCTTTCTTT.

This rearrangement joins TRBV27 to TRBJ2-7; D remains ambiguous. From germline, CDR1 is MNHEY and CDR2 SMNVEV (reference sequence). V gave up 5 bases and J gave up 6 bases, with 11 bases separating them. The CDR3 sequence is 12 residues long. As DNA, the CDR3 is TGTGCCAGCAGTCCGGCAGGTATCGAGCAGTACTTC. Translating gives CASSPAGIEQYF.

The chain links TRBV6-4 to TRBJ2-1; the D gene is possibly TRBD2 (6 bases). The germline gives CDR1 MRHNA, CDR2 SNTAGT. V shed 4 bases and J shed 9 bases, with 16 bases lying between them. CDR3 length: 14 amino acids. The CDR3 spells CASSVEGGAGEQFF. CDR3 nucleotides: TGTGCCAGCAGTGTGGAGGGAGGAGCCGGTGAGCAGTTCTTC.

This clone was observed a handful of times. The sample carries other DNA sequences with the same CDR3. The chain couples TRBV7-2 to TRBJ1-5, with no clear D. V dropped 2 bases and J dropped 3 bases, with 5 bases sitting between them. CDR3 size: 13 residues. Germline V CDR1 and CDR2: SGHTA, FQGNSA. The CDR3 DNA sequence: TGTGCCAGCAGCTTACGGGACAATCAGCCCCAGCATTTT. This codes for CASSLRDNQPQHF.

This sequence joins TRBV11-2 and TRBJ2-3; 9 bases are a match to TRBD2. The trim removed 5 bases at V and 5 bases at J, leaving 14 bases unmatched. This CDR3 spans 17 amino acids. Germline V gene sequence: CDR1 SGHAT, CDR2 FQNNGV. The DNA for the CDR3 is TGTGCCAGCAGCCGACAACTAGCGGGTAACGATGGAGATACGCAGTATTTT. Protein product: CASSRQLAGNDGDTQYF. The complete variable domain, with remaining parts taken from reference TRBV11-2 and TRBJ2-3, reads EAGVAQSPRYKIIEKRQSVAFWCNPISGHATLYWYQQILGQGPKLLIQFQNNGVVDDSQLPKDRFSAERLKGVDSTLKIQPAKLEDSAVYLCASSRQLAGNDGDTQYFGPGTRLTVL.

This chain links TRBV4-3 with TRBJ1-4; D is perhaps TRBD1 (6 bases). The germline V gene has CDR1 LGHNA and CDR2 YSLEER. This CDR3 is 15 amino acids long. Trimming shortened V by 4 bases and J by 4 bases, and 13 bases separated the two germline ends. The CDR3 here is CASSPRGAFNEKLFF. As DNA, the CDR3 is TGCGCCAGCAGCCCGCGGGGGGCCTTTAATGAAAAACTGTTTTTT.

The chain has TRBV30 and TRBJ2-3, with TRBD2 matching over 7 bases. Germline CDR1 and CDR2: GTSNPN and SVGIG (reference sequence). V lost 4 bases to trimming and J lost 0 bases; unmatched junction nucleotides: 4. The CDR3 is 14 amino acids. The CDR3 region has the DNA TGTGCCTGGAACCTAGCGGCTAGCACAGATACGCAGTATTTT. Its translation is CAWNLAASTDTQYF.

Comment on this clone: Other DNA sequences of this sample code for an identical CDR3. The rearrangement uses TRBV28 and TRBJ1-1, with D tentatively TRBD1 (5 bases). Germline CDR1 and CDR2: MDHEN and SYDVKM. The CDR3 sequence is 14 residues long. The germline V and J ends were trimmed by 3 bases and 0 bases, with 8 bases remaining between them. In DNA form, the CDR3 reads TGTGCCAGCAGTTTTACAGGTATGAACACTGAAGCTTTCTTT. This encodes CASSFTGMNTEAFF.

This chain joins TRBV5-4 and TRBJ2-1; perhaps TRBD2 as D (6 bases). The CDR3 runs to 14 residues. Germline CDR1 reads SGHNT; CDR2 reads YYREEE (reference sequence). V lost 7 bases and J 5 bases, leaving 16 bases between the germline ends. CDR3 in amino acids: CASQLATWDNEQFF. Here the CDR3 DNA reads TGTGCCAGCCAGCTAGCGACGTGGGACAATGAGCAGTTCTTC.

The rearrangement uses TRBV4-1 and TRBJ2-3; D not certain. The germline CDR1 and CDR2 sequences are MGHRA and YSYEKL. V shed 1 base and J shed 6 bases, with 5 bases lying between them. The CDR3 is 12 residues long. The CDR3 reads CASSQVMDTQYF. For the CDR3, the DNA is TGCGCCAGCAGCCAAGTAATGGATACGCAGTATTTT.

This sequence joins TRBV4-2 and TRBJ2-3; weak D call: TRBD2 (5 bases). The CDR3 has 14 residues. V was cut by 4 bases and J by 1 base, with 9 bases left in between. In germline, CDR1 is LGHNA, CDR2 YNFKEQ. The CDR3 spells CASSPDSRTDTQYF. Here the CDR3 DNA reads TGTGCCAGCAGCCCGGACTCCCGCACAGATACGCAGTATTTT.

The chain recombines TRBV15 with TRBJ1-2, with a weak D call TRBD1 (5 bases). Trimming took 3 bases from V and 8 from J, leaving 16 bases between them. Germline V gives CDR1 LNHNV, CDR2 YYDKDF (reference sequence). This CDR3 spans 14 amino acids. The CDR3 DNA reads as TGTGCCACCAGCAGGGGGGTCCTGTTCAGGGGCTACACCTTC. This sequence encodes CATSRGVLFRGYTF.

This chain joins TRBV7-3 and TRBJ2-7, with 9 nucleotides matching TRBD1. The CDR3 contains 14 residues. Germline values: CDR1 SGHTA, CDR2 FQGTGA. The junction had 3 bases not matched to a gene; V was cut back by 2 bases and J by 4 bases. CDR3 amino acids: CASSLLGQGYEQYF. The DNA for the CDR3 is TGTGCCAGCAGCTTATTGGGACAGGGTTACGAGCAGTACTTC. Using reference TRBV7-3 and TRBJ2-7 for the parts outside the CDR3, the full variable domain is GAGVSQTPSNKVTEKGKYVELRCDPISGHTALYWYRQSLGQGPEFLIYFQGTGAADDSGLPNDRFFAVRPEGSVSTLKIQRTERGDSAVYLCASSLLGQGYEQYFGPGTRLTVT.